These 17 T cell receptor beta chains were sequenced from one sample in a study of blood T cell repertoires in COVID-19. Repertoires were generated with immunoSEQ multiplex PCR, while TCRdb's copy carries only in-frame clones and drops some. The top ten clones hold 1.3% of a sample with some 380,000 clones, more than 75% of them seen once. Sequenced sample: PBMCs or T cells enriched from blood (not recorded which). The source of these receptors is a man aged 25 to 40 who had recovered from COVID-19.

The chain has TRBV3-1 (or the pseudogene TRBV3-2) and TRBJ1-6; 10 bases align to TRBD1. This CDR3 has 15 amino acids. V was pared by 7 bases and J by 6 bases, with 6 bases of the junction left unmatched. Germline V gives CDR1 LGHDT, CDR2 YNNKEL (reference sequence). CDR3 protein: CASNSGTGVNSPLHF. The CDR3 bases are TGTGCCAGCAACTCCGGGACAGGGGTTAATTCACCCCTCCACTTT.

This clone has only a few counts. Here the CDR3 DNA reads TGCGCCAGCAGCCAGGGACTTATGTTAGCGGGGGAGACCGAGCAGTACTTC. It codes for CASSQGLMLAGETEQYF. The gene calls are TRBV4-1 and TRBJ2-7, with TRBD2 matching 9 bases. V gave up 3 bases and J gave up 6 bases; unmatched junction bases: 15. Germline CDR1 is MGHRA and CDR2 is YSYEKL. The CDR3 contains 17 residues.

The chain couples TRBV18 to TRBJ1-2; a weak D match, TRBD1 (6 bases). The CDR3 extends over 15 amino acids. The germline gives CDR1 KGHSH, CDR2 LQKENI. The ends were cut back, 5 bases at V and 6 bases at J, with 19 bases in the middle. Written as DNA, the CDR3 is TGTGCCAGCTCATTTACGGACAGCCCGGGGAATGGCTACACCTTC. It yields the protein CASSFTDSPGNGYTF.

This clone was seen a handful of times. The genes are TRBV7-8 and TRBJ2-2, with a possible D match to TRBD2 (5 bases). Trimming cost V 1 base and J 6 bases, with 9 bases left between them. This CDR3 contains 14 residues. Germline V gene lookup returns CDR1 SGHVS and CDR2 FQNEAQ. DNA of the CDR3: TGTGCCAGCAGCTTAGAGACCGGGGCCGGGGAGCTGTTTTTT. Protein: CASSLETGAGELFF.

V usage is TRBV6-2 or TRBV6-3 and J usage is TRBJ1-1; TRBD1 might be the D (6 bases). V was shortened by 6 bases and J by 4 bases, with 18 bases between the two germline ends. Germline V gene data show CDR1 as MNHEY and CDR2 as SVGEGT. CDR3 length: 15 residues. This CDR3 reads CASRPTQGGGTEAFF. The CDR3 DNA reads TGTGCCAGCAGACCTACACAGGGCGGGGGCACTGAAGCTTTCTTT.

The chain recombines TRBV6-5 with TRBJ2-2; TRBD1 matches at 10 bases. The CDR3 extends over 16 amino acids. Trimming took 2 bases from V and 7 from J; bases not matched to a gene: 7. CDR1 MNHEY and CDR2 SVGAGI come from the germline V gene. For the CDR3, the DNA is TGTGCCAGCAGTTACAGTGGGACAGGGGATATCGGGGAGCTGTTTTTT. The encoded protein is CASSYSGTGDIGELFF.

The rearrangement uses TRBV7-8 and TRBJ1-3, with a tentative D call TRBD1 (6 bases). Trimming stripped 2 bases from V and 0 bases from J, with 17 bases between. This CDR3 has 18 amino acids. The germline V gene has CDR1 SGHVS and CDR2 FQNEAQ. CDR3 loop: CASSLWARWTASGNTIYF. The CDR3 DNA reads TGTGCCAGCAGCTTATGGGCCCGGTGGACAGCCTCTGGAAACACCATATATTTT.

This clone was detected many times. The chain recombines TRBV3-1 (or the pseudogene TRBV3-2) with TRBJ2-7, with TRBD1 as a possible D gene (6 bases). Germline V CDR1 and CDR2: LGHDT, YNNKEL (reference sequence). The CDR3 is made up of 11 amino acids. V shed 9 bases and J shed 5 bases, with 11 bases lying between them. CDR3 in DNA: TGTGCCAGTAGGGGGATCGACGAGCAGTACTTC. This encodes CASRGIDEQYF.

V usage is TRBV7-6 and J usage is TRBJ1-2; unclear D gene. Trimming took 0 bases from V and 1 from J, leaving 3 bases between them. CDR3 length: 13 amino acids. CDR1 is SGHVS and CDR2 is FNYEAQ in the germline V gene. CDR3 in amino acids: CASSLASNYGYTF. For the CDR3, the DNA is TGTGCCAGCAGCTTAGCCAGTAACTATGGCTACACCTTC.

The chain is built from TRBV20-1 and TRBJ1-1; a weak D match, TRBD1 (5 bases). Deletions cut 3 bases from V and 1 base from J, with 9 bases between. The CDR3 has 13 residues. CDR1 is DFQATT and CDR2 is SNEGSKA in the germline V gene (reference sequence). The CDR3: CSASDSWNTEAFF. The CDR3 DNA sequence: TGCAGTGCTAGTGACAGTTGGAACACTGAAGCTTTCTTT.

The CDR3 reads CASSQRAGDYVEQFF. CDR3 DNA: TGTGCCAGCAGCCAGCGCGCGGGGGACTACGTAGAGCAGTTCTTC. The V and J genes are TRBV3-1 (or the pseudogene TRBV3-2) and TRBJ2-1; 7 bases fit TRBD2. Germline assignment: CDR1 LGHDT and CDR2 YNNKEL (reference sequence). This CDR3 is built from 15 residues. V dropped 3 bases and J dropped 10; count of bases not matched to a gene: 12.

The rearrangement uses TRBV29-1 and TRBJ1-1; D is unclear. Trimming took off 7 bases at V and 1 base at J, with 4 bases between the two ends. The CDR3 covers 10 residues. Looked up from germline, CDR1 is SQVTM and CDR2 is ANQGSEA. The CDR3 region is CSGANTEAFF. For the CDR3, the DNA is TGCAGCGGAGCGAACACTGAAGCTTTCTTT. Full variable domain (rest looked up from reference TRBV29-1 and TRBJ1-1): SAVISQKPSRDICQRGTSLTIQCQVDSQVTMMFWYRQQPGQSLTLIATANQGSEATYESGFVIDKFPISRPNLTFSTLTVSNMSPEDSSIYLCSGANTEAFFGQGTRLTVV.

The gene calls are TRBV18 and TRBJ1-2; weak D call: TRBD1 (6 bases). V lost 4 bases, J lost 5 bases, and 17 bases lay in between. Per the germline V gene, CDR1 is KGHSH and CDR2 is LQKENI. CDR3 size: 15 residues. CDR3 sequence (DNA): TGTGCCAGCTCACTTAGCACAGGGAATGGTTATGGCTACACCTTC. Protein: CASSLSTGNGYGYTF.

The chain has TRBV5-4 and TRBJ1-2; the D gene is possibly TRBD1 (5 bases). This CDR3 is built from 15 residues. Germline CDR1 and CDR2: SGHNT and YYREEE (reference sequence). V lost 4 bases and J lost 3, with 16 bases in between. The CDR3, as DNA: TGTGCCAGCAGCCTACCGGCGGTAGGGGACTATGGCTACACCTTC. Its protein is CASSLPAVGDYGYTF.

This chain uses TRBV4-3 with TRBJ2-1; tentative D call: TRBD1 (5 bases). Trimming took off 5 bases at V and 0 bases at J, with 11 bases between the two ends. The CDR3 sequence is 15 residues long. Germline CDR1 and CDR2: LGHNA and YSLEER. CDR3 amino acids: CASSSRQSSYNEQFF. For the CDR3, the DNA is TGCGCCAGCAGCTCCCGACAGAGCTCCTACAATGAGCAGTTCTTC.

This chain joins TRBV6-2 or TRBV6-3 and TRBJ1-1, with D uncertain. Germline V gene lookup returns CDR1 MNHEY and CDR2 SVGEGT. V was clipped by 2 bases and J by 0 bases, with 19 bases between them. The CDR3 contains 18 residues. In DNA form, the CDR3 reads TGTGCCAGCAGTTACCCCATCGGCGGGCGCCTCATGAACACTGAAGCTTTCTTT. Protein: CASSYPIGGRLMNTEAFF.

The chain has TRBV5-4 and TRBJ1-6; D unresolved. The germline CDR1 and CDR2 sequences are SGHNT and YYREEE (reference sequence). V was shortened by 4 bases and J by 7 bases, with 18 bases between the two germline ends. The CDR3 spans 16 residues. The CDR3 region has the DNA TGTGCCAGCAGCCCCTTTGGGAGGGCGACAAATTCACCCCTCCACTTT. It specifies CASSPFGRATNSPLHF.